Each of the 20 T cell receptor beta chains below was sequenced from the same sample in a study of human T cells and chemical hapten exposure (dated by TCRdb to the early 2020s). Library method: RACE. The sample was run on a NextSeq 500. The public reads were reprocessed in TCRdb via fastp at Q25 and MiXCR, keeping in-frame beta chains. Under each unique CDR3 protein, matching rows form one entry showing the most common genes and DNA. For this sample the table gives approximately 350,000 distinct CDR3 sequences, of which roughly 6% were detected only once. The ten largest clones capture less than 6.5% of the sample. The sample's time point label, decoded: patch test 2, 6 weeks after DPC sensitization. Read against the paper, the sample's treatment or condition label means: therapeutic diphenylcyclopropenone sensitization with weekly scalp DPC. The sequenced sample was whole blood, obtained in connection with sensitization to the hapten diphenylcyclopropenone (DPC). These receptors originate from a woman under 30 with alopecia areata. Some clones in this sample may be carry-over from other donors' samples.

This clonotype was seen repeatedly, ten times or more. The CDR3 DNA reads as TGCAGTGCTAATGGACTGGGATATAATGAAAAACTGTTTTTT. Translation gives CSANGLGYNEKLFF. The chain is built from TRBV20-1 and TRBJ1-4; D remains unclear. This CDR3 is 14 amino acids long. The V gene's germline CDR1 is DFQATT and CDR2 SNEGSKA (reference sequence). V was pared by 4 bases and J by 4 bases, with 13 bases between.

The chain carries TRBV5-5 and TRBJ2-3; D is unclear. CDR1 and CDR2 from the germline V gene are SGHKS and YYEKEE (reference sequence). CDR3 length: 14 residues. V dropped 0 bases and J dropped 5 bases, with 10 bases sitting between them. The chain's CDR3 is CASSLARSVDTQYF. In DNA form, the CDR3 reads TGTGCCAGCAGCTTGGCTAGAAGCGTAGATACGCAGTATTTT.

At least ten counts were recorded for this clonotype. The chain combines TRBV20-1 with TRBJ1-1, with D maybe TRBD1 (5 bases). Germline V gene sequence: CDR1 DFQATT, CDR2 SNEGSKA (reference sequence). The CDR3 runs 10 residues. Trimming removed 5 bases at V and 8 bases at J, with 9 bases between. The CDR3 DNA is TGCAGTGCTCCGAAGGGGGAAGCTTTCTTT. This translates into CSAPKGEAFF.

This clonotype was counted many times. The CDR3 region is CASSSSDRGNYGYTF. The CDR3 DNA follows: TGTGCCAGCAGTTCCTCTGACAGGGGCAACTATGGCTACACCTTC. V usage is TRBV12-3 or TRBV12-4 and J usage is TRBJ1-2; 8 positions match TRBD1. Unmatched junction bases numbered 6, after V lost 4 bases and J lost 2 bases. The CDR3 covers 15 residues.

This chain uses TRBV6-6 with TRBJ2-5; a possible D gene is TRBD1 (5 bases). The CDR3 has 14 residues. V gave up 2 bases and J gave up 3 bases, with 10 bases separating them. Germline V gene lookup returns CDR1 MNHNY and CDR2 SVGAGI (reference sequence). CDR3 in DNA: TGTGCCAGCAGTTACCCGCCGACAGAAGAGACCCAGTACTTC. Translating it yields CASSYPPTEETQYF.

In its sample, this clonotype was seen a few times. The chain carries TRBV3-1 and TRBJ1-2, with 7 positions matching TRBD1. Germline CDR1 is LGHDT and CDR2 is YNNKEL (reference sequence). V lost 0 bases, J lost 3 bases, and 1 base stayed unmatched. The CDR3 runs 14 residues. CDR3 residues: CASSQETGDYGYTF. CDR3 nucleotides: TGTGCCAGCAGCCAAGAAACAGGGGACTATGGCTACACCTTC. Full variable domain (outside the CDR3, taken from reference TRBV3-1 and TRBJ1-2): DTAVSQTPKYLVTQMGNDKSIKCEQNLGHDTMYWYKQDSKKFLKIMFSYNNKELIINETVPNRFSPKSPDKAHLNLHINSLELGDSAVYFCASSQETGDYGYTFGSGTRLTVV.

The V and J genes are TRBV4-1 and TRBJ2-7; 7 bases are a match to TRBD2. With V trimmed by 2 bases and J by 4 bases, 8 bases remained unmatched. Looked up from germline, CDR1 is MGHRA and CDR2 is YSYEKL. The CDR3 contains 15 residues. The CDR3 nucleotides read TGCGCCAGCAGCCAATTATTTGGGAGGGTGTACGAGCAGTACTTC. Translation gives CASSQLFGRVYEQYF.

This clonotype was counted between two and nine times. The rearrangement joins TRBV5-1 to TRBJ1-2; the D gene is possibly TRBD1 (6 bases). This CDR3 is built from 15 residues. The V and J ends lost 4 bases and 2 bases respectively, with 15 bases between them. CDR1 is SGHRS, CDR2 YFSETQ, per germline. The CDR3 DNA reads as TGCGCCAGCAGCGGAGGGACAAGCCGCAACTATGGCTACACCTTC. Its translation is CASSGGTSRNYGYTF. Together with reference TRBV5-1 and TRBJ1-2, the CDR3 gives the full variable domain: KAGVTQTPRYLIKTRGQQVTLSCSPISGHRSVSWYQQTPGQGLQFLFEYFSETQRNKGNFPGRFSGRQFSNSRSEMNVSTLELGDSALYLCASSGGTSRNYGYTFGSGTRLTVV.

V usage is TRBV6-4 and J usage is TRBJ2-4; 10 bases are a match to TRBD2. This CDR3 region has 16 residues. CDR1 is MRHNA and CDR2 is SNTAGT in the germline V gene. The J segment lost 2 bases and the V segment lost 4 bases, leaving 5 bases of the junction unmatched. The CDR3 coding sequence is TGTGCCAGCAGTGTTGAAGCGGGGGGGTCCAAAAACATTCAGTACTTC. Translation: CASSVEAGGSKNIQYF.

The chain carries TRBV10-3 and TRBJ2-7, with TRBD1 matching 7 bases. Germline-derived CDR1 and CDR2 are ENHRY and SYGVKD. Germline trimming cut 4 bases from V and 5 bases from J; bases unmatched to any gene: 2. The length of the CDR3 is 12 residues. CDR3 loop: CAISVDRDEQYF. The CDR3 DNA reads TGTGCCATCAGTGTCGACAGGGACGAGCAGTACTTC.

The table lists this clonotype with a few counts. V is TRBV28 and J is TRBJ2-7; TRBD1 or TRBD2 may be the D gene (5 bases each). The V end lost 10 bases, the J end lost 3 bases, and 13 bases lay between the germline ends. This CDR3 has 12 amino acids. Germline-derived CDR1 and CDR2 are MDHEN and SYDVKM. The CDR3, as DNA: TGTGCCACTGCCGGGGACGGCTACGAGCAGTACTTC. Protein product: CATAGDGYEQYF.

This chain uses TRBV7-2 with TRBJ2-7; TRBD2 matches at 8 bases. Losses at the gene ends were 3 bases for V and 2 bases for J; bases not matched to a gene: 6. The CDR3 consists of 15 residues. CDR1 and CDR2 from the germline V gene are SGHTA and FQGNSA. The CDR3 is CASSFQVGGAYEQYF. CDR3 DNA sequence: TGTGCCAGCAGCTTCCAGGTCGGGGGGGCCTACGAGCAGTACTTC.

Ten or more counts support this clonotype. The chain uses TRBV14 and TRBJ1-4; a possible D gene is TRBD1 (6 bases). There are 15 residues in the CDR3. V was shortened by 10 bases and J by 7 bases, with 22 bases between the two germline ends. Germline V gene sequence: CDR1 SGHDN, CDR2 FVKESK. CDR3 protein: CATRVGGKIGEKLFF. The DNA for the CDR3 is TGTGCCACCCGGGTAGGGGGTAAGATCGGTGAAAAACTGTTTTTT.

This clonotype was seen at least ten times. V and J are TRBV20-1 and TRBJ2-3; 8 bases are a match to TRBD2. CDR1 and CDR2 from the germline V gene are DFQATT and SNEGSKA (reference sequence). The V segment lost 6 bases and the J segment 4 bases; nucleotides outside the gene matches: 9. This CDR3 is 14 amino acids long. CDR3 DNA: TGCAGTGCCTACCGGGGGGGCGTGGCAGATACGCAGTATTTT. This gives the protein CSAYRGGVADTQYF.

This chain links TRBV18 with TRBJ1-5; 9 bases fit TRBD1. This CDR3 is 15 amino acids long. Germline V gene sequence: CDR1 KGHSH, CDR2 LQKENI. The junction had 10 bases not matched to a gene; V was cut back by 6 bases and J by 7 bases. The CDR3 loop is CASSEGQGMGQPQHF. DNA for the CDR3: TGTGCCAGCTCCGAGGGACAGGGAATGGGGCAGCCCCAGCATTTT.

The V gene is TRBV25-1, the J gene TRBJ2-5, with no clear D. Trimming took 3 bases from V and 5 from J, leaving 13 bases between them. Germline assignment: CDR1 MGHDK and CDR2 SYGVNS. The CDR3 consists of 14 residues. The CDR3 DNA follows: TGTGCCAGCAGTGATGTAATGGCGCAGGAGACCCAGTACTTC. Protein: CASSDVMAQETQYF.

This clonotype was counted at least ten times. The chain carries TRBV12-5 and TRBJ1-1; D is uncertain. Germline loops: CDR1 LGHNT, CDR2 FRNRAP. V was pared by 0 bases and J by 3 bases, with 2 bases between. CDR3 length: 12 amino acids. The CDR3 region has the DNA TGTGCTAGTGGTTTGGTGGACACTGAAGCTTTCTTT. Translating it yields CASGLVDTEAFF.

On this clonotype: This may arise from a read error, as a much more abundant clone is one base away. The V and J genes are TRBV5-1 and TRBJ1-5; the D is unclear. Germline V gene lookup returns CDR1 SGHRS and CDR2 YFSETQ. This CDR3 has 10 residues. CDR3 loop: CVSSQAFQHF. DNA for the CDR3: TGCGTCAGCAGTCAGGCCTTCCAGCATTTT.

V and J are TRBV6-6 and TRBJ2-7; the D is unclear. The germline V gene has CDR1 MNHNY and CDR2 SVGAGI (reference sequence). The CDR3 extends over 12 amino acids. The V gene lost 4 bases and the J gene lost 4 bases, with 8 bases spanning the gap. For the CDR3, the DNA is TGTGCCAGCAGTTCAACCGATTACGAGCAGTACTTC. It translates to CASSSTDYEQYF.

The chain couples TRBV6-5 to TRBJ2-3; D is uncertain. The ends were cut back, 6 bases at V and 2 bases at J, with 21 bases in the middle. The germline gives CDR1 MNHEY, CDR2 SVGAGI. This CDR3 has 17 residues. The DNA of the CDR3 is TGTGCCAGCAGCGCATACCCGACATTAGGTCCCACAGATACGCAGTATTTT. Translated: CASSAYPTLGPTDTQYF.